This TCR beta chain was identified during a study of T cells in Graves' hyperthyroidism and ophthalmopathy. Study results and limitations: Using 13 V-J features, a model discriminated ophthalmopathy from stable hyperthyroidism.

This clonotype came up many times. Antigen: not known. The V and J ends lost 3 bases and 4 bases respectively, with 15 bases between them. Germline V gene sequence: CDR1 SEHNR, CDR2 FQNEAQ (reference sequence). The CDR3 is 15 amino acids. Amplified TCR beta CDR3 regions came from RNA transcripts. First-round RT-PCR of the TCR CDR3 relied on the HTBI primer set. TCRdb independently ran MiXCR on the multiplex PCR reads; one entry per CDR3 protein. The sample has fewer than 800,000 distinct CDR3 sequences, about 17% seen once. Graves' hyperthyroidism was deemed stable given no ophthalmopathy progression within 18 months. Subjects aged 18 to 65 presented with newly diagnosed hyperthyroidism of less than 2 months' duration. Extraction of PBMCs used roughly 9.3 ml of fresh peripheral blood.

The sequencing sample was made of blood. This chain links TRBV7-9 with TRBJ2-5; D may correspond to TRBD1 or TRBD2 (6 bases each). The origin of this receptor is a man between 18 and 29 years old with Graves' hyperthyroidism. CDR3 in amino acids: CASSFSGAFSETQYF. CDR3 DNA: TGTGCCAGCAGCTTTTCGGGGGCTTTTTCAGAGACCCAGTACTTC.